The present TCR beta chain was sequenced within a study of cytomegalovirus exposure and HLA in healthy donors. Whole-study findings and limits: In a later analysis, 15,000 to 20,000 TCR beta sequences were associated with HLA alleles at 0.05 false discovery rate. Analysis was carried out at a later point, and it linked a missense DCLRE1C variant to TCR beta V- and J-gene trimming.

This CDR3 has 15 amino acids. V lost 4 bases, J lost 4 bases, and 9 bases stayed unmatched. Germline assignment: CDR1 MDHEN and CDR2 SYDVKM. The PCR ran on 60 Vbeta and 13 Jbeta primers. Only in-frame clones appear in the TCRdb table, and some are missing; sequencing was by immunoSEQ multiplex PCR. Found here are 160,000 or so clones, less than 90% of them singletons; the top ten hold about 4%. Notes on this clone: Its antigen is still unknown.

The chain recombines TRBV28 with TRBJ1-2, with 7 bases that match TRBD1. The receptor's source is a man in his forties or fifties in good health and CMV-seropositive. Sequenced: PBMCs. This CDR3 reads CASSSIRTGLYGYTF. Written as DNA, the CDR3 is TGTGCCAGCAGTTCCATTCGGACAGGACTCTATGGCTACACCTTC.